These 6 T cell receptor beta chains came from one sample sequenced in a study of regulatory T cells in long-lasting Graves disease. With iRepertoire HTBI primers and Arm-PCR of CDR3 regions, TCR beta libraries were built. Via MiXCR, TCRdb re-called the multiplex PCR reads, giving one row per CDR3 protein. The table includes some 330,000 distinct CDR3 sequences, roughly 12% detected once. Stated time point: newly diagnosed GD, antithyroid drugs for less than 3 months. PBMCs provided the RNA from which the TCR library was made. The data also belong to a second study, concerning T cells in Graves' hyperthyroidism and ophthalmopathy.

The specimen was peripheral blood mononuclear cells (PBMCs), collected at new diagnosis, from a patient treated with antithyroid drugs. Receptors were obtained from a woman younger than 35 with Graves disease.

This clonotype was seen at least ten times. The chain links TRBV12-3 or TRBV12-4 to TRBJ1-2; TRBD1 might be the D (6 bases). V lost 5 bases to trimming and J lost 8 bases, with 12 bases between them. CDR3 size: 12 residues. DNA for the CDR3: TGTGCCAGCAGTCGGGCAGGGGCCGGCTACACCTTC. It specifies CASSRAGAGYTF.

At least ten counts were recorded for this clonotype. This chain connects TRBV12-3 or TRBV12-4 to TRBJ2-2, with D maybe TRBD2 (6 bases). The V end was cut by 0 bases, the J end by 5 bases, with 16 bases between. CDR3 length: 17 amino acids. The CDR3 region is CASSLAVGGKRTGELFF. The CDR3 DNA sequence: TGTGCCAGCAGTTTAGCGGTTGGGGGGAAGAGGACCGGGGAGCTGTTTTTT.

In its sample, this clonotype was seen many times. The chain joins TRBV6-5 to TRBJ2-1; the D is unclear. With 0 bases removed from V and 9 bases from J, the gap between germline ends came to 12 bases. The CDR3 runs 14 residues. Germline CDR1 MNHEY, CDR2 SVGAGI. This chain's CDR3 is CASSYSRSSSEQFF. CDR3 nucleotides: TGTGCCAGCAGTTACTCGAGGAGTTCGAGTGAGCAGTTCTTC.

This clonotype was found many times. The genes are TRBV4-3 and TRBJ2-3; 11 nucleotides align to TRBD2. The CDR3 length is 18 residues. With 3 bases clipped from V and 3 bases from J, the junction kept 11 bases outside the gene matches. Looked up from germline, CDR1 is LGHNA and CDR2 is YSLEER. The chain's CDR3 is CASSHVLGPSGRTDTQYF. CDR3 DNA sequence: TGCGCCAGCAGCCATGTCCTAGGGCCTAGCGGGAGGACAGATACGCAGTATTTT.

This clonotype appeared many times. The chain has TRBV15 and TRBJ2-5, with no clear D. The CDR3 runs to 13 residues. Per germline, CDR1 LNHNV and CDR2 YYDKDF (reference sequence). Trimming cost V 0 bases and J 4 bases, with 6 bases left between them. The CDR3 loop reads CATSRDLRETQYF. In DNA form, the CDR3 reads TGTGCCACCAGCAGAGATCTAAGAGAGACCCAGTACTTC.

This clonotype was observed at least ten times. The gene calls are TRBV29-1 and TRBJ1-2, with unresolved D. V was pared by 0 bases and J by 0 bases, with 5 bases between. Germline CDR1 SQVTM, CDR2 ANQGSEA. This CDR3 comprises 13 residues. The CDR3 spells CSVEDSTNYGYTF. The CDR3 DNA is TGCAGCGTTGAAGACAGTACTAACTATGGCTACACCTTC. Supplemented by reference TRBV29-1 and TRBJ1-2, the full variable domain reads SAVISQKPSRDICQRGTSLTIQCQVDSQVTMMFWYRQQPGQSLTLIATANQGSEATYESGFVIDKFPISRPNLTFSTLTVSNMSPEDSSIYLCSVEDSTNYGYTFGSGTRLTVV.